Listed below are T cell receptor beta chains from one sample, sequenced in a study of T cell responses to AZD1222 COVID-19 vaccine. Repertoires were generated with immunoSEQ multiplex PCR, while TCRdb's copy carries only in-frame clones and drops some. This table has 95,000 to 150,000 clones, 80% to 90% appearing once. This specimen consisted of peripheral blood, obtained on day 0 of AZD1222 vaccination. The receptors here all came from an adult in good health. Both conserved end residues are part of each CDR3. A D gene is named only where the DNA matches it firmly. Size tells how often a clone was seen (once, few, many) or the class of an expanded clone, and some rows leave it out.

d_call	j_call	clone_size	v_call	cdr3_aa	cdr3_nt
TRBD2	TRBJ2-1	NA	TRBV11-2	CASSLVAGVTYNEQFF	TGTGCCAGCAGCTTAGTGGCGGGAGTGACCTACAATGAGCAGTTCTTC
NA	TRBJ1-6	NA	TRBV10-3	CAISDVDRSPSSYNSPLHF	TGTGCCATCAGTGATGTAGACAGGAGTCCCAGCTCCTATAATTCACCCCTCCACTTT
NA	TRBJ1-2	NA	TRBV18	CASSPPSSGAVANYGYTF	TGTGCCAGCTCACCACCGTCCTCTGGCGCCGTTGCCAACTATGGCTACACCTTC
TRBD2	TRBJ2-1	NA	TRBV10-3	CAISESGGAGGLYNEQFF	TGTGCCATCAGTGAGTCGGGCGGAGCGGGAGGTCTCTACAATGAGCAGTTCTTC
NA	TRBJ2-1	NA	TRBV7-9	CASSLRLPSYNEQFF	TGTGCCAGCAGCTTACGACTACCATCCTACAATGAGCAGTTCTTC
TRBD1	TRBJ2-2	NA	TRBV5-1	CASSLGDRNTGELFF	TGCGCCAGCAGCTTGGGGGACAGGAACACCGGGGAGCTGTTTTTT
TRBD2	TRBJ2-5	once	TRBV7-2	CASSLSTSESGTQYF	TGTGCCAGCAGCTTATCAACTAGCGAGAGCGGGACCCAGTACTTC
NA	TRBJ1-1	NA	TRBV27	CASSLDLQNRVTEAFF	TGTGCCAGCAGCCTAGACTTACAGAACCGGGTCACTGAAGCTTTCTTT
NA	TRBJ1-1	NA	TRBV3-1/TRBV3-2	CASSQKPNTEAFF	TGTGCCAGCAGCCAAAAACCGAACACTGAAGCTTTCTTT
NA	TRBJ2-7	NA	TRBV7-2	CASSSIGTSPYEQYF	TGTGCCAGCAGCTCTATTGGGACATCGCCCTACGAGCAGTACTTC
TRBD2	TRBJ2-3	NA	TRBV7-3	CASSLKVAGGLTDTQYF	TGTGCCAGCAGTCTTAAGGTAGCGGGAGGCCTCACAGATACGCAGTATTTT
TRBD1	TRBJ2-1	NA	TRBV7-3	CASSVTPGQLFF	TGTGCCAGCAGCGTGACCCCGGGACAGTTATTCTTC
TRBD1	TRBJ2-3	NA	TRBV7-2	CASSPGQGGDTQYF	TGTGCCAGCAGCCCGGGACAGGGCGGGGATACGCAGTATTTT
TRBD1	TRBJ1-5	NA	TRBV7-2	CASSTHGTGGNQPQHF	TGTGCCAGCAGCACGCACGGGACAGGGGGAAATCAGCCCCAGCATTTT